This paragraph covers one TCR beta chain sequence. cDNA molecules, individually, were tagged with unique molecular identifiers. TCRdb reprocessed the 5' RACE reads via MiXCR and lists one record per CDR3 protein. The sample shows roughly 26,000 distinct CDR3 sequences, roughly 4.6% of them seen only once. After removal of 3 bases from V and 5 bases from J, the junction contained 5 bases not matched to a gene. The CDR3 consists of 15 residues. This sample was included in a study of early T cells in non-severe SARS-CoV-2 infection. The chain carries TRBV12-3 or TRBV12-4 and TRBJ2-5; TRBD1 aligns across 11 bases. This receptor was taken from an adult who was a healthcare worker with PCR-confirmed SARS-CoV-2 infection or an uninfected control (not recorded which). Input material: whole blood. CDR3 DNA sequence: TGTGCCAGCAGTTTCGGACAGGGGGCTGGCGAGACCCAGTACTTC. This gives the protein CASSFGQGAGETQYF.